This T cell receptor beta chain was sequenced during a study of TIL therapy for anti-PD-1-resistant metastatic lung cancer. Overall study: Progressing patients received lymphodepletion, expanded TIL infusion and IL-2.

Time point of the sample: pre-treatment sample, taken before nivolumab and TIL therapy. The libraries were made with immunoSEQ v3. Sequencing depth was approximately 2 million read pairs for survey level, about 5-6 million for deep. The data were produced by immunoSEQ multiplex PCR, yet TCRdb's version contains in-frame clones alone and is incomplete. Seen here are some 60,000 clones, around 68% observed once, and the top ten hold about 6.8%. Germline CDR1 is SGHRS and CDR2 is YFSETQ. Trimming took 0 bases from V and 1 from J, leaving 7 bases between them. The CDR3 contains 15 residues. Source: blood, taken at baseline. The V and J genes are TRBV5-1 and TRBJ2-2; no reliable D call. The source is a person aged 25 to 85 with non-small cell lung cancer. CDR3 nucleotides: TGCGCCAGCAGCTTGGGGCCCCTGAACACCGGGGAGCTGTTTTTT. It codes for CASSLGPLNTGELFF.